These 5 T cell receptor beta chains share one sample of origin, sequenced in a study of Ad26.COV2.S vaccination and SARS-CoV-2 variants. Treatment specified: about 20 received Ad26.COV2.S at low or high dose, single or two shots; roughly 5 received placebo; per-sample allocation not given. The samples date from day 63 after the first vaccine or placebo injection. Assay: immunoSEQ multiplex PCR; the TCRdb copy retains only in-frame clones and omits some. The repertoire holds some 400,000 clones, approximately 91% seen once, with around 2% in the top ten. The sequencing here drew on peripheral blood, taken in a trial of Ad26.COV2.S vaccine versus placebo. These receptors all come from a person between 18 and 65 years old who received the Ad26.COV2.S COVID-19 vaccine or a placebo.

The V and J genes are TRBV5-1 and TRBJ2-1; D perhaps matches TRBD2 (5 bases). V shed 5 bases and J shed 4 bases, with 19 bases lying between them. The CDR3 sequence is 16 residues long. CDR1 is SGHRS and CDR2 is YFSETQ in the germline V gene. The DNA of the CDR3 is TGCGCCAGCAGTCCCGGGAAGGGCTGGTTTTACAATGAGCAGTTCTTC. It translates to CASSPGKGWFYNEQFF.

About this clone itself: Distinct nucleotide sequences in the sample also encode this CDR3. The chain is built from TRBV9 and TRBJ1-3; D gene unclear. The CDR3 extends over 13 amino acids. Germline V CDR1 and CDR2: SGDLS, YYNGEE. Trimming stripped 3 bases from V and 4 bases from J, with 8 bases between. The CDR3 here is CASSEEQGNTIYF. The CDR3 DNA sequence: TGTGCCAGCAGCGAGGAACAGGGAAACACCATATATTTT.

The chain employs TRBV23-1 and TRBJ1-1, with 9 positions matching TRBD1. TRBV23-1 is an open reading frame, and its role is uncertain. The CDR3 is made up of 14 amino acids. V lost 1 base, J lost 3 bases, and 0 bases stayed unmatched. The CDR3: CASSQWDRDTEAFF. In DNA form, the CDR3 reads TGCGCCAGCAGTCAATGGGACAGGGACACTGAAGCTTTCTTT.

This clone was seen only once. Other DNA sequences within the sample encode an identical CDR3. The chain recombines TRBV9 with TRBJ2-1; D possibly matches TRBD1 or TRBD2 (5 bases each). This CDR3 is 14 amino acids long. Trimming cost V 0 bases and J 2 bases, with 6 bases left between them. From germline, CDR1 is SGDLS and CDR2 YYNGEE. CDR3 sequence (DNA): TGTGCCAGCAGCGTAGGGGGGACCTACAATGAGCAGTTCTTC. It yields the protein CASSVGGTYNEQFF. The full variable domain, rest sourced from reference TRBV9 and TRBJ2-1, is DSGVTQTPKHLITATGQRVTLRCSPRSGDLSVYWYQQSLDQGLQFLIQYYNGEERAKGNILERFSAQQFPDLHSELNLSSLELGDSALYFCASSVGGTYNEQFFGPGTRLTVL.

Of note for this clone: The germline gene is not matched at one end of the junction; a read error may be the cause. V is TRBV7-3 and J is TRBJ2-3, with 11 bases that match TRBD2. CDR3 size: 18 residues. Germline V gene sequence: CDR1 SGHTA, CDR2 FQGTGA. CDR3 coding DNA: TGTACCAGCAGCCCCGGACTAGCGGGTGCGTTTAGCACAGATACGCAGTATTTT. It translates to CTSSPGLAGAFSTDTQYF. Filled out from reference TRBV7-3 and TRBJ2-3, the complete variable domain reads GAGVSQTPSNKVTEKGKYVELRCDPISGHTALYWYRQSLGQGPEFLIYFQGTGAADDSGLPNDRFFAVRPEGSVSTLKIQRTERGDSAVYLCTSSPGLAGAFSTDTQYFGPGTRLTVL.